This passage covers 14 T cell receptor beta chains from one sample sequenced in a study of T cells in Graves' hyperthyroidism and ophthalmopathy. Regions amplified from RNA transcripts were the TCR beta CDR3 regions. RT-PCR in the first round (using the HTBI primer set) targeted the TCR CDR3. Each CDR3 protein is one row after TCRdb ran MiXCR on the multiplex PCR reads. The table shows under 350,000 distinct CDR3 sequences, with 15% to 20% occurring only once. The specimen was blood. The receptors shown here come from a woman between 50 and 59 years old with Graves' hyperthyroidism.

The table lists this clonotype with many counts. V is TRBV18 and J is TRBJ2-5, with 7 bases that match TRBD2. The CDR3 spans 15 residues. Germline CDR1 is KGHSH and CDR2 is LQKENI. The J segment lost 2 bases and the V segment lost 0 bases, leaving 3 bases of the junction unmatched. CDR3 loop: CASSPPLGGQETQYF. For the CDR3, the DNA is TGTGCCAGCTCACCACCGTTGGGGGGGCAAGAGACCCAGTACTTC.

This clonotype was detected ten times or more. The rearrangement links TRBV12-3 or TRBV12-4 to TRBJ1-1; 8 positions agree with TRBD1. The CDR3 runs to 14 residues. V was pared by 5 bases and J by 3 bases, with 5 bases of the junction left unmatched. This chain's CDR3 is CASSPTGVDTEAFF. The CDR3, as DNA: TGTGCCAGCAGTCCGACAGGGGTGGACACTGAAGCTTTCTTT.

The rearrangement joins TRBV6-2 or TRBV6-3 to TRBJ2-1, with 12 bases that match TRBD2. CDR3 size: 15 residues. The germline V gene encodes CDR1 MNHEY and CDR2 SVGEGT. V lost 5 bases to trimming and J lost 6 bases; unmatched junction nucleotides: 5. DNA for the CDR3: TGTGCCAGCAGTCTCATGACTAGCGGGAGCAATGAGCAGTTCTTC. This sequence encodes CASSLMTSGSNEQFF.

In its sample, this clonotype was seen a few times. The J gene is TRBJ2-5, the V gene TRBV20-1; D assignment may be TRBD1 or TRBD2 (5 bases each). The germline V gene encodes CDR1 DFQATT and CDR2 SNEGSKA (reference sequence). V gave up 0 bases and J gave up 1 base, with 15 bases separating them. The length of the CDR3 is 16 residues. CDR3: CSARDPGPLSQETQYF. DNA of the CDR3: TGCAGTGCTAGAGATCCGGGGCCGCTAAGCCAAGAGACCCAGTACTTC.

This clonotype was recorded at least ten times. The chain combines TRBV5-1 with TRBJ2-3, with a weak D call TRBD1 (7 bases). Trimming removed 3 bases at V and 0 bases at J, with 14 bases between. The CDR3 consists of 16 residues. Germline CDR1 reads SGHRS; CDR2 reads YFSETQ. CDR3 amino acids: CASSSGGSRSTDTQYF. The CDR3 nucleotides read TGCGCCAGCAGCTCAGGGGGGTCACGAAGCACAGATACGCAGTATTTT.

This clonotype was seen ten or more times. The CDR3: CASRMGQGPGELFF. The CDR3 DNA sequence: TGTGCCAGCAGGATGGGACAGGGGCCCGGGGAGCTGTTTTTT. The chain combines TRBV28 with TRBJ2-2, with 10 bases fitting TRBD1. V was clipped by 6 bases and J by 6 bases; unmatched bases: 4. There are 14 residues in the CDR3. Germline CDR1 is MDHEN and CDR2 is SYDVKM.

This clonotype occurred once. This clone may be a read error of a much larger clone one base away. This chain connects TRBV27 to TRBJ2-7; D gene unclear. In germline, CDR1 is MNHEY, CDR2 SMNVEV (reference sequence). CDR3 length: 13 residues. The CDR3 spells CVSSLLPGYEQYV. In DNA, the CDR3 is TGTGTCAGCAGTTTATTACCGGGCTACGAGCAGTACGTC.

J is TRBJ1-2 and V is TRBV19, with 9 nucleotides matching TRBD1. Germline CDR1 and CDR2: LNHDA and SQIVND (reference sequence). CDR3 size: 13 residues. The junction had 7 bases not matched to a gene; V was cut back by 10 bases and J by 4 bases. In DNA, the CDR3 is TGTGCCACCAGGACAGGGGCCTCCTATGGCTACACCTTC. This encodes CATRTGASYGYTF.

This clonotype was seen many times. V gene TRBV30 combines with J gene TRBJ1-4; D perhaps matches TRBD1 (6 bases). This CDR3 region has 13 residues. Trimming left V 4 bases short and J 4 bases short, with 10 bases between. Looked up from germline, CDR1 is GTSNPN and CDR2 is SVGIG (reference sequence). CDR3 DNA sequence: TGTGCCTGGACGACAGGAAGTAATGAAAAACTGTTTTTT. Residues: CAWTTGSNEKLFF.

This clonotype was observed many times. The chain has TRBV6-2 or TRBV6-3 and TRBJ1-5; the match to TRBD1 covers 7 bases. V shed 5 bases and J 5 bases; nucleotides not matched to a gene: 12. Germline lookup yields CDR1 MNHEY and CDR2 SVGEGT. The CDR3 totals 16 residues. The CDR3 loop is CASSRRQGRGDQPQHF. The DNA for the CDR3 is TGTGCCAGCAGTCGCCGACAGGGCCGTGGAGATCAGCCCCAGCATTTT.

This clonotype was counted many times. The V and J genes are TRBV2 and TRBJ1-4; weak D call: TRBD1 (5 bases). This CDR3 is built from 15 residues. V was cut by 5 bases and J by 2 bases, with 12 bases left in between. The germline V gene has CDR1 SNHLY and CDR2 FYNNEI. The CDR3 sequence is CASSHQGATNEKLFF. The CDR3 DNA is TGTGCCAGCAGTCATCAGGGAGCCACTAATGAAAAACTGTTTTTT.

This clonotype came up a few times. The CDR3 here is CASSPGTSGSMETQFF. DNA of the CDR3: TGTGCCAGCAGCCCCGGGACTAGCGGGAGTATGGAGACCCAGTTCTTC. This chain uses TRBV7-3 with TRBJ2-5; TRBD2 matches 14 bases. The J call could be wrong; TRBJ2-1 is a better fit for the DNA end. The germline V gene encodes CDR1 SGHTA and CDR2 FQGTGA. The CDR3 consists of 16 residues.

This clonotype was counted between two and nine times. The chain joins TRBV9 to TRBJ1-4; D is perhaps TRBD1 (6 bases). The CDR3 consists of 14 residues. V was pared by 2 bases and J by 5 bases, with 10 bases between. CDR1 and CDR2 from the germline V gene are SGDLS and YYNGEE. The CDR3 protein is CASSVQGLNEKLFF. The CDR3 DNA reads as TGTGCCAGCAGCGTGCAGGGGTTGAATGAAAAACTGTTTTTT.

This clonotype occurred many times. This chain links TRBV7-2 with TRBJ2-1; tentatively, D is TRBD1 or TRBD2 (5 bases each). The CDR3 is made up of 15 amino acids. CDR1 SGHTA and CDR2 FQGNSA come from the germline V gene. The ends were cut back, 2 bases at V and 3 bases at J, with 11 bases in the middle. The CDR3 is CASSLSSGHYNEQFF. DNA of the CDR3: TGTGCCAGCAGCTTATCCTCGGGGCACTACAATGAGCAGTTCTTC.